Below are 10 T cell receptor beta chains sequenced from a single sample in a study of blood T cell repertoires in COVID-19. The table came from immunoSEQ multiplex PCR; TCRdb's copy has only in-frame clones and leaves some out. The table records roughly 80,000 clones, around 80% of them present only once. Sequenced input: peripheral blood. These TCRs come from a human donor in a cohort sampled during active COVID-19.

This chain links TRBV27 with TRBJ2-3; 9 positions match TRBD2. V lost 5 bases to trimming and J lost 0 bases; unmatched junction nucleotides: 6. Per germline, CDR1 MNHEY and CDR2 SMNVEV (reference sequence). The CDR3 contains 16 residues. In DNA form, the CDR3 reads TGTGCCAGCAGTCTTCCTAGCGGGACTAGCACAGATACGCAGTATTTT. Residues: CASSLPSGTSTDTQYF.

As regards this clone: The same CDR3 arises from other DNA sequences in this sample as well. V usage is TRBV5-1 and J usage is TRBJ1-1, with D possibly being TRBD1 (5 bases). CDR1 SGHRS and CDR2 YFSETQ come from the germline V gene. There are 14 residues in the CDR3. V was pared by 4 bases and J by 0 bases, with 10 bases between. The CDR3 sequence: CASSPGGMNTEAFF. DNA for the CDR3: TGCGCCAGCAGCCCGGGGGGAATGAACACTGAAGCTTTCTTT.

This clone was seen only a few times. This rearrangement joins TRBV7-9 to TRBJ2-1; D is undetermined. CDR1 and CDR2 from the germline V gene are SEHNR and FQNEAQ (reference sequence). CDR3 length: 10 residues. Trimming pared 4 bases from V and 7 bases from J, leaving 2 bases between. This CDR3 reads CASSSNEQFF. In nucleotides, the CDR3 is TGTGCCAGCAGCTCAAATGAGCAGTTCTTC.

The chain joins TRBV7-5 to TRBJ2-3; the table's D call of TRBD2 was not tested on the DNA. TRBV7-5 is described as a pseudogene. This CDR3 contains 15 residues. For the CDR3, the DNA is TGTGTCCTCCTCCGGGCTAGCGTAACTCCAGATACGCAGTATTTT. Amino acids: CVLLRASVTPDTQYF.

The chain employs TRBV5-1 and TRBJ1-3; D is uncertain. Trimming removed 4 bases at V and 2 bases at J, with 16 bases between. CDR3 size: 16 residues. Germline V gene lookup returns CDR1 SGHRS and CDR2 YFSETQ. CDR3 residues: CASSPTGGLTGNTIYF. The CDR3 DNA follows: TGCGCCAGCAGCCCGACGGGCGGGTTAACTGGAAACACCATATATTTT.

The chain links TRBV5-4 to TRBJ2-1; TRBD1 is a possible D gene (6 bases). This CDR3 comprises 15 residues. Germline V gives CDR1 SGHNT, CDR2 YYREEE (reference sequence). The V and J ends lost 4 bases and 0 bases respectively, with 11 bases between them. The chain's CDR3 is CASSPSGASYNEQFF. The DNA of the CDR3 is TGTGCCAGCAGCCCCTCAGGGGCCTCCTACAATGAGCAGTTCTTC.

The chain links TRBV28 to TRBJ1-3; D is undetermined. Deletions cut 5 bases from V and 6 bases from J, with 11 bases between. Germline lookup yields CDR1 MDHEN and CDR2 SYDVKM. This CDR3 spans 13 amino acids. The DNA of the CDR3 is TGTGCCAGCAGTCCTACAGTCAAAAACACCATATATTTT. This encodes CASSPTVKNTIYF.

This clone was seen more than once but under ten times. This chain joins TRBV7-9 and TRBJ1-1; D unclear. CDR1 and CDR2 (germline): SEHNR, FQNEAQ (reference sequence). This CDR3 is built from 14 residues. Trimming cost V 5 bases and J 0 bases, with 10 bases left between them. In DNA, the CDR3 is TGTGCCAGCAGCCCATGGCGGATGAACACTGAAGCTTTCTTT. It specifies CASSPWRMNTEAFF.

V and J are TRBV12-1 and TRBJ1-3; TRBD1, the table's D call, was not compared with the DNA. TRBV12-1 is a pseudogene segment. The CDR3 covers 16 residues. This chain's CDR3 is CASSTKTGNSGNTIYF. In DNA, the CDR3 is TGTGCCAGCAGCACTAAGACAGGAAACTCTGGAAACACCATATATTTT.

This clone was counted a few times. The V call is TRBV28, the J call TRBJ1-2, with D possibly TRBD1 on 6 matching bases. The germline CDR1 and CDR2 sequences are MDHEN and SYDVKM. The CDR3 spans 14 residues. Trimming removed 5 bases from V and 8 bases from J, with 18 bases in between. The CDR3 DNA follows: TGTGCCAGCAGTACCCTTACAGGGCGAAGGGGCTACACCTTC. Protein product: CASSTLTGRRGYTF.